This record covers a single T cell receptor (beta chain). V shed 1 base and J 4 bases; nucleotides not matched to a gene: 9. Germline V gene lookup returns CDR1 LGHNA and CDR2 YSLEER. This CDR3 has 16 residues. This entry comes from a study of cytomegalovirus exposure and HLA in healthy donors. Study as a whole: Inside one of the first data releases sat 75 million to 100 million unique TCRs taken from HLA-typed donors.

PCR amplification relied on 60 Vbeta primers (plus 13 Jbeta primers). Clones were sequenced by immunoSEQ multiplex PCR, and TCRdb holds only the in-frame ones, with some missing. The table lists more than 150,000 clones, 70% to 80% of them singletons, with approximately 1.3% in the top ten. Regarding donors, all were healthy bone marrow donors. Source material: PBMCs. This TCR was recovered from a man younger than 30 in good health and CMV-seronegative. The V and J genes are TRBV4-3 and TRBJ1-2, with 7 bases identical to TRBD1. In DNA form, the CDR3 reads TGCGCCAGCAGCCAAGCCTTCAGCTCAGGGGGCTATGGCTACACCTTC. Translation: CASSQAFSSGGYGYTF.